The T cell receptor beta chain described here comes from a study of CD8 T cells in Susac syndrome. This clonotype was recorded a few times. Random hexamers were used to reverse transcribe the RNA input (about 0.5 to 1 ug). Amplification of TCR beta CDR3 was carried out by immunoSEQ multiplex PCR, which covered 54 Vbeta and 13 Jbeta segments. TCRdb called the immunoSEQ multiplex PCR reads again in MiXCR, with one record for every CDR3 protein. Of some 140,000 distinct CDR3 sequences listed, roughly 89% were seen once; the top ten hold 0.2% to 0.25%. TCR beta from blood CD8+ and CD4+ T cells was sequenced. V lost 8 bases and J lost 5, with 6 bases in between. This CDR3 spans 10 amino acids. Looked up from germline, CDR1 is SNHLY and CDR2 is FYNNEI.

The genes are TRBV2 and TRBJ1-1; D remains unclear. What was sequenced was CD8+ T cells from PBMCs. This sequence was found in a human donor with multiple sclerosis. This CDR3 is CASRVTEAFF. In DNA form, the CDR3 reads TGTGCCAGCCGGGTAACTGAAGCTTTCTTT.